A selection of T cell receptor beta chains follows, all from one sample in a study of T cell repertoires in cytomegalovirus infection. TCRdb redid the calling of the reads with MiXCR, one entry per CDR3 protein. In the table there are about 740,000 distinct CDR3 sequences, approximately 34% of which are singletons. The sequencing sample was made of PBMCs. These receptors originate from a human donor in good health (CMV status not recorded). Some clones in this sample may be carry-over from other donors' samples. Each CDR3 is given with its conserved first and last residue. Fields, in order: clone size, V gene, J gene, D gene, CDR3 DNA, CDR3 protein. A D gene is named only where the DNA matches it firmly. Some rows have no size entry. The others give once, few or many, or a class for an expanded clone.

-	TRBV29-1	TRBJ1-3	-	TGCAGCCACCAGACCGGAAACACCATATATTTT	CSHQTGNTIYF
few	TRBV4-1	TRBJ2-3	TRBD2	TGCGCCAGCAGCCCCGGACCGGGACTAGCGGGGGGGCATAAAGATACGCAGTATTTT	CASSPGPGLAGGHKDTQYF
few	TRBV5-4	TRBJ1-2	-	TGTGCCAGCAGCTTGGTGCGGCAGAACTATGGCTACACCTTC	CASSLVRQNYGYTF
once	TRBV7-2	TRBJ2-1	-	TGTGCCAGCAGCCCCAGACCCTCCGGTGAGCAGTTCTTC	CASSPRPSGEQFF
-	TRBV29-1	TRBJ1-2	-	TGCAGCGTTGAAGATCTTCAAGACCGATCCCTTGCTAACTATGGCTACACCTTC	CSVEDLQDRSLANYGYTF
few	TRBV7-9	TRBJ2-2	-	TGTGCCACTCCCGCGAAAAAATCGAACACCGGGGAGCTGTTTTTT	CATPAKKSNTGELFF
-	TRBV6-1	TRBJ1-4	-	TGTGCCAGCAGTTCATCGGAAGCAACTAATGAAAAACTGTTTTTT	CASSSSEATNEKLFF
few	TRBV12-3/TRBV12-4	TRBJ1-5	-	TGTGCCAGCAGTTTTGGGGCAGGGGTCAACCAGCCCCAGCATTTT	CASSFGAGVNQPQHF
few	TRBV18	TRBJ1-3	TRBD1	TGTGCCAGCTCACGCGGGACAGTGGCTGGAAACACCATATATTTT	CASSRGTVAGNTIYF
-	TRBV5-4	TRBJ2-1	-	TGTGCCAGCAGTAGGGGTGGGGGAAACAATGAGCAGTTCTTC	CASSRGGGNNEQFF
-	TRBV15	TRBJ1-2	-	TGTGCCACCAGCAGAGATTGGGGCGGGGATTATGGCTACACCTTC	CATSRDWGGDYGYTF
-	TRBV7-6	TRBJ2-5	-	TGTGCCAGCAGCACCCATCAGGGGCCAAGCGAGACCCAGTACTTC	CASSTHQGPSETQYF
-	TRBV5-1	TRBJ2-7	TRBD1	TGCGCCAGCAGCTTGGGGCCCGCCGACAGGGGATCGTACGAGCAGTACTTC	CASSLGPADRGSYEQYF
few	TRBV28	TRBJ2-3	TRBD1	TGTGCCAGCAGTTTGGGGACAGGGTTTCCAGATACGCAGTATTTT	CASSLGTGFPDTQYF
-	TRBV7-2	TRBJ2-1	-	TGTGCCATCAGCTTAGAGCCCCGGGTATATGAGCAGTTCTTC	CAISLEPRVYEQFF
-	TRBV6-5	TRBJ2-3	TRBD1	TGTGCCAGCAGCAAAGGGACAGTAGCAGATACGCAGTATTTT	CASSKGTVADTQYF
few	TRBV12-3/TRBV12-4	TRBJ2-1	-	TGTGCCAGCGGGGGCGGAAGGACTGGACCATACAATGAGCAGTTCTTC	CASGGGRTGPYNEQFF
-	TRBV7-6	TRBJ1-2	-	TGTGCCAGCAGCTCCCCTACGGCAGGGGACCACTATGGCTACACCTTC	CASSSPTAGDHYGYTF
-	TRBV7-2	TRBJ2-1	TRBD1	TGTGCCAGCAGCTACGGGACAGGGGGTTTAAGTGAGCAGTTCTTC	CASSYGTGGLSEQFF
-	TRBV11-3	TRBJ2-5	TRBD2	TGTGCCAGCAGCCCGGGACTAGCGGGGGCCCAAGAGACCCAGTACTTC	CASSPGLAGAQETQYF
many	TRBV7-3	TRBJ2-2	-	TGTGCCAGCAGCCCTACAGGGACGAACACCGGGGAGCTGTTTTTT	CASSPTGTNTGELFF
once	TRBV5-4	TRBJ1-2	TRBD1	TGTGCCAGCAGCCGGGGACAGGTCCATTCGTCATATGGCTACACCTTC	CASSRGQVHSSYGYTF
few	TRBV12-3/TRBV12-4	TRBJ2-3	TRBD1	TGTGCCAGCAGTCGACAGGGCCCTAGCACAGATACGCAGTATTTT	CASSRQGPSTDTQYF
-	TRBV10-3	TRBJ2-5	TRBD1	TGTGCCATCAGGCACGACAGGGACGAGACCCAGTACTTC	CAIRHDRDETQYF
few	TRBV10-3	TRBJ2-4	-	TGTGCCATCAGTGAAGGGGGGGAGGGCCGGGGAAACATTCAGTACTTC	CAISEGGEGRGNIQYF
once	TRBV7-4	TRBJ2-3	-	TGTGCCAGCAGCTCACCCTGGGAGCAAGGCACAGATACGCAGTATTTT	CASSSPWEQGTDTQYF
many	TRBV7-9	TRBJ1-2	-	TGTGCCAGCAGCTTAGGGGCAGTAGACTACACCTTC	CASSLGAVDYTF
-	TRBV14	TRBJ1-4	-	TGTGCCAGCAGCCAAGGACTCACCGCTAATGAAAAACTGTTTTTT	CASSQGLTANEKLFF
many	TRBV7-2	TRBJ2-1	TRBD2	TGTGCCAGCAGCTTCTATTCGGGACTAGCGGGAGCCTACAATGAGCAGTTCTTC	CASSFYSGLAGAYNEQFF
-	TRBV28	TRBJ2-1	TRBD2	TGTGCCAGCAGTATCGTATGGACTAGCGAACCCCCCTACAATGAGCAGTTCTTC	CASSIVWTSEPPYNEQFF
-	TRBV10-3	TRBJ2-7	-	TGTGCCATCAGTGCTACTATCCAACCGACGCAGTACTTC	CAISATIQPTQYF
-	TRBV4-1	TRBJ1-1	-	TGCGCCAGCAGCCAAGAAGGGCGTAATTTGAACACTGAAGCTTTCTTT	CASSQEGRNLNTEAFF
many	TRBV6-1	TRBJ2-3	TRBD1	TGTGCCAGCAGTGAGTCCACAGGGGATGGGGCAGATACGCAGTATTTT	CASSESTGDGADTQYF
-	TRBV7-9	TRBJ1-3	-	TGTGCCAGCAGCTTTTCCTCGAGGGGAAACACCAGATATTTT	CASSFSSRGNTRYF
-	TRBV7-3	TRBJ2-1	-	TGTGCCAGCAGTTTAACTAGCACTCCTCCGTTCTTC	CASSLTSTPPFF
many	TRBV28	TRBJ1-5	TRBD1	TGTGCCAGCAGGACATTCCAGGGGGCGAATCAGCCCCAGCATTTT	CASRTFQGANQPQHF
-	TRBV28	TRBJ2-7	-	TGTGCCAGCAGACCGGACGGTCTCTACGAGCAGTACTTC	CASRPDGLYEQYF
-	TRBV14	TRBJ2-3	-	TGTGCCAGCAGCCAAGATTGGGATACGCAGTATTTT	CASSQDWDTQYF
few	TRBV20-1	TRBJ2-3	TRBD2	TGCAGTGCTAGAACGGCTAGCGGTATCGCAGATACGCAGTATTTT	CSARTASGIADTQYF
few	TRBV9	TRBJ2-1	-	TGTGCCAGCAGCGTAGAGGGCGGGGACCAGGTCGGGCAGTTCTTC	CASSVEGGDQVGQFF